This record covers a single T cell receptor (beta chain). Antigen specificity is unknown. The data were taken from a study of blood T cells in healthy people across ages. Primers used in a second PCR of roughly 6 to 11 cycles were a sample-barcoded 5' primer and a J-beta primer mix. All cDNA molecules were each tagged by a template-switch adaptor with 12 random nucleotides. TCRdb itself ran the 5' RACE reads through MiXCR, one entry per CDR3 protein. The sample includes some 1,800,000 distinct CDR3 sequences, 35% to 50% of them seen just once. General study results and limits: Without sorted subsets, naive and antigen-experienced compartments could not be conclusively compared. More naive CD4+ cells and higher diversity were found in long-lived than in aged donors.

Sequences were obtained from blood. This TCR derives from a human donor in good health.

The CDR3 loop reads CASKGGNTGELFF. DNA of the CDR3: TGTGCCAGCAAGGGCGGGAACACCGGGGAGCTGTTTTTT. V usage is TRBV6-6 and J usage is TRBJ2-2, with D uncertain. V lost 7 bases and J 1 base, leaving 7 bases between the germline ends. This CDR3 contains 13 residues. Germline V gene sequence: CDR1 MNHNY, CDR2 SVGAGI (reference sequence).